A single sample gave rise to the 18 T cell receptor beta chains below, sequenced in a study of blood T cell repertoires in COVID-19. The data were produced by immunoSEQ multiplex PCR, yet TCRdb's version contains in-frame clones alone and is incomplete. This sample yields around 100,000 clones, of which roughly 81% are seen a single time; about 1.3% belongs to the top ten. The material sequenced was peripheral blood. These TCRs come from a man aged 40-50 years with acute or convalescent COVID-19.

The V gene is TRBV29-1, the J gene TRBJ2-3, with 7 bases lining up with TRBD2. The CDR3 is 14 residues long. V lost 8 bases, J lost 4 bases, and 12 bases stayed unmatched. Germline-derived CDR1 and CDR2 are SQVTM and ANQGSEA. CDR3 nucleotide sequence: TGCAGCATCTTGGGCGGGAGTAAGGCAGATACGCAGTATTTT. This encodes CSILGGSKADTQYF.

The rearrangement uses TRBV5-4 and TRBJ1-1, with unresolved D. The CDR3 is made up of 16 amino acids. Between the trimmed V and J ends, which lost 1 base and 0 bases, there was a span of 13 bases. From germline, CDR1 is SGHNT and CDR2 YYREEE (reference sequence). CDR3 bases: TGTGCCAGCAGCTTGTGGGCTGGAAGTATGAACACTGAAGCTTTCTTT. Its translation: CASSLWAGSMNTEAFF.

V usage is TRBV5-1 and J usage is TRBJ1-1, with D maybe TRBD1 (6 bases). V lost 2 bases and J lost 1, with 9 bases in between. CDR1 is SGHRS, CDR2 YFSETQ, per germline. The CDR3 is 14 residues long. CDR3 residues: CASSFEQGNTEAFF. CDR3 in DNA: TGCGCCAGCAGCTTTGAACAGGGGAACACTGAAGCTTTCTTT.

The chain's CDR3 is CASSPGTAASFTQYF. The CDR3 DNA reads as TGTGCCAGCTCACCCGGGACAGCAGCTTCATTTACGCAGTATTTT. This chain connects TRBV18 to TRBJ2-3; TRBD1 matches at 7 bases. The CDR3 contains 15 residues. V lost 3 bases to trimming and J lost 8 bases; unmatched junction nucleotides: 11. CDR1 and CDR2 (germline): KGHSH, LQKENI.

The chain uses TRBV29-1 and TRBJ1-1, with 8 positions matching TRBD1. Trimming removed 3 bases from V and 7 bases from J; junction bases left unmatched: 13. CDR1 SQVTM and CDR2 ANQGSEA come from the germline V gene. The CDR3 is made up of 15 amino acids. CDR3 sequence (DNA): TGCAGCGTTGAGGGGACAGGAAAGGGATTATTTGAAGCTTTCTTT. It yields the protein CSVEGTGKGLFEAFF.

The V call is TRBV5-5, the J call TRBJ1-2; possible D gene TRBD1, 5 bases. Germline CDR1 and CDR2: SGHKS and YYEKEE (reference sequence). The germline V and J ends were trimmed by 5 bases and 1 base, with 9 bases remaining between them. This CDR3 region has 13 residues. The CDR3 nucleotides are TGTGCCAGCAGTCGGGGGGGTAACTATGGCTACACCTTC. This encodes CASSRGGNYGYTF.

The chain employs TRBV7-2 and TRBJ2-7, with D perhaps TRBD1 or TRBD2 (5 bases each). CDR3 length equals 15 residues. The germline V gene has CDR1 SGHTA and CDR2 FQGNSA. Trimming removed 5 bases at V and 4 bases at J, with 18 bases between. This CDR3 reads CASSLGASPGYEQYF. CDR3 in DNA: TGTGCCAGCAGCCTAGGGGCTAGCCCCGGGTACGAGCAGTACTTC.

The rearrangement joins TRBV29-1 to TRBJ2-5; 8 bases map to TRBD1. The germline CDR1 and CDR2 sequences are SQVTM and ANQGSEA. V shed 6 bases and J 9 bases; nucleotides not matched to a gene: 9. The CDR3 totals 12 residues. CDR3 amino acids: CSVWTGIGPQYF. The CDR3 DNA follows: TGCAGCGTCTGGACAGGGATAGGGCCCCAGTACTTC.

V is TRBV5-6 and J is TRBJ1-5; the match to TRBD1 covers 8 bases. V was pared by 4 bases and J by 2 bases, with 8 bases of the junction left unmatched. Germline values: CDR1 SGHDT, CDR2 YYEEEE. The CDR3 has 16 residues. The DNA for the CDR3 is TGTGCCAGCAGCCGTAGGACAGGGAGGCGCAATCAGCCCCAGCATTTT. Protein: CASSRRTGRRNQPQHF.

This clone was counted once. The V call is TRBV27, the J call TRBJ1-5; D might be TRBD1 (5 bases). Trimming shortened V by 5 bases and J by 4 bases, and 15 bases separated the two germline ends. The CDR3 length is 15 residues. CDR1 MNHEY and CDR2 SMNVEV come from the germline V gene (reference sequence). In nucleotides, the CDR3 is TGTGCCAGCAGTCTCCGGACACTTAAGAATCAGCCCCAGCATTTT. This codes for CASSLRTLKNQPQHF.

The chain combines TRBV4-3 with TRBJ2-3; 7 bases align to TRBD2. Germline trimming cut 3 bases from V and 1 base from J; bases unmatched to any gene: 7. In germline, CDR1 is LGHNA, CDR2 YSLEER. This CDR3 is built from 16 residues. In DNA, the CDR3 is TGCGCCAGCAGCCATGTGAGCGGGGCGGGCACAGATACGCAGTATTTT. Amino acids: CASSHVSGAGTDTQYF.

V usage is TRBV9 and J usage is TRBJ2-5; D unresolved. CDR1 and CDR2 (germline): SGDLS, YYNGEE. Trimming stripped 0 bases from V and 5 bases from J, with 5 bases between. The CDR3 covers 12 residues. The CDR3 reads CASSVGRETQYF. Here the CDR3 DNA reads TGTGCCAGCAGCGTAGGTCGGGAGACCCAGTACTTC.

The chain recombines TRBV11-3 with TRBJ2-7; 9 bases match TRBD1. This CDR3 is built from 14 residues. Germline CDR1 SGHNT, CDR2 YENEEA. V shed 5 bases and J 5 bases; nucleotides not matched to a gene: 7. The CDR3 reads CASSAGTGFHEQYF. CDR3 nucleotide sequence: TGTGCCAGCAGCGCCGGGACAGGGTTCCACGAGCAGTACTTC. The entire variable domain, with the rest obtained from reference TRBV11-3 and TRBJ2-7, is as follows: EAGVVQSPRYKIIEKKQPVAFWCNPISGHNTLYWYLQNLGQGPELLIRYENEEAVDDSQLPKDRFSAERLKGVDSTLKIQPAELGDSAVYLCASSAGTGFHEQYFGPGTRLTVT.

The chain recombines TRBV2 with TRBJ2-7, with 13 bases matching TRBD2. The CDR3 is 15 amino acids. Trimming removed 4 bases from V and 7 bases from J; junction bases left unmatched: 7. Germline lookup yields CDR1 SNHLY and CDR2 FYNNEI. CDR3 DNA: TGTGCCAGCAGTGGGGGACTAGCGGGACTCAGAGAGCAGTACTTC. This sequence encodes CASSGGLAGLREQYF.

The chain employs TRBV11-1 and TRBJ1-1; 8 nucleotides align to TRBD1. CDR3 size: 14 residues. From germline, CDR1 is SGHAT and CDR2 FQDESV (reference sequence). J lost 11 bases, V lost 2 bases, and 10 bases had no gene match. This CDR3 is CASSLRQGAVTAFF. In DNA, the CDR3 is TGTGCCAGCAGCTTACGGCAGGGGGCTGTTACGGCTTTCTTT.

The chain links TRBV19 to TRBJ2-2; 10 nucleotides agree with TRBD2. Germline values: CDR1 LNHDA, CDR2 SQIVND (reference sequence). The CDR3 has 19 amino acids. Trimming removed 6 bases from V and 6 bases from J; junction bases left unmatched: 19. The CDR3 protein is CASRPRHQRTSGAPGELFF. CDR3 nucleotide sequence: TGTGCCAGTAGGCCCCGGCACCAGAGAACTAGCGGGGCCCCCGGGGAGCTGTTTTTT.

A single count supports this clone. Germline and junction disagree at one end, which may indicate a read error. This sequence joins TRBV10-2 and TRBJ1-5, with 8 bases lining up with TRBD1. This CDR3 is built from 15 residues. Germline CDR1 is WSHSY and CDR2 is SAAADI. The CDR3 protein is CASSHSGQGKQPQHF. In DNA, the CDR3 is TGCGCCAGCAGCCACTCAGGACAGGGCAAGCAGCCCCAGCATTTT.

This clone was counted ten times or more. The V gene is TRBV2, the J gene TRBJ2-3; 8 bases are shared with TRBD1. The V and J ends lost 8 bases and 2 bases, in that order; junction bases with no gene match: 9. This CDR3 has 15 residues. Per germline, CDR1 SNHLY and CDR2 FYNNEI. CDR3 nucleotide sequence: TGTGCCAGCCGCCGACAGGGGCTAAACACAGATACGCAGTATTTT. Amino acid sequence: CASRRQGLNTDTQYF.